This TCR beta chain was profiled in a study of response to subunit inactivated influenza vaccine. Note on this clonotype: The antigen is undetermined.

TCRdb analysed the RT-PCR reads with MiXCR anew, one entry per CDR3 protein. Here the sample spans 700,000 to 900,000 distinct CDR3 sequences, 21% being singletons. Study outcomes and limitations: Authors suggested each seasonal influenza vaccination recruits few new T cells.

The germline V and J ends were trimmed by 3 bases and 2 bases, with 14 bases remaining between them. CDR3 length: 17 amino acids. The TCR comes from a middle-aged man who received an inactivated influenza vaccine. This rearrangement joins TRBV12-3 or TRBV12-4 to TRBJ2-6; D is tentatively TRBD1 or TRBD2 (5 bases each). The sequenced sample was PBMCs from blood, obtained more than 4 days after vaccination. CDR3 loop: CASSLTPLGAGANVLTF. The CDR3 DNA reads TGTGCCAGCAGTTTGACACCCCTGGGGGCTGGGGCCAACGTCCTGACTTTC.